The table lists the clone carrying this T cell receptor beta chain with many counts. One entry per CDR3 protein, called by TCRdb with MiXCR from the 5' RACE reads. This sample yields hundreds of thousands of distinct CDR3 sequences, of which 9% to 15% are seen a single time; under 2% belongs to the top ten. The sample is drawn from a study of identical twins. Germline CDR1 reads LGHDT; CDR2 reads YNNKEL (reference sequence). V lost 3 bases, J lost 0 bases, and 8 bases lay in between. There are 14 residues in the CDR3. The same sample was also studied in work on yellow fever vaccine responses in identical twins.

V gene TRBV3-1 combines with J gene TRBJ1-1, with a weak D call TRBD1 (5 bases). The receptor was derived from a woman younger than 35 in good health. The sequenced sample consisted of PBMCs. This chain's CDR3 is CASSHQGLNTEAFF. The DNA for the CDR3 is TGTGCCAGCAGCCACCAGGGACTGAACACTGAAGCTTTCTTT.